Below, 24 T cell receptor beta chains from the same sample are listed, as sequenced in a study of cytomegalovirus exposure and HLA in healthy donors. 60 Vbeta and 13 Jbeta primers were used in PCR. Clones were sequenced by immunoSEQ multiplex PCR, and TCRdb holds only the in-frame ones, with some missing. This table holds 150,000 to 200,000 clones, 73% found once. The sample comprised PBMCs. The receptors derive from a woman under 30 in good health and CMV-seropositive.

This clone has only one observation. The chain is built from TRBV7-2 and TRBJ2-3; D is unresolved. The V gene's germline CDR1 is SGHTA and CDR2 FQGNSA. The CDR3 consists of 14 residues. V was shortened by 2 bases and J by 3 bases, with 9 bases between the two germline ends. CDR3 nucleotide sequence: TGTGCCAGCAGCTTATACTCGCGGACAGATACGCAGTATTTT. Its protein product is CASSLYSRTDTQYF.

The V and J genes are TRBV5-1 and TRBJ2-7; TRBD1 might be the D (5 bases). Per the germline V gene, CDR1 is SGHRS and CDR2 is YFSETQ. Trimming shortened V by 0 bases and J by 5 bases, and 15 bases separated the two germline ends. This CDR3 is built from 15 residues. CDR3 sequence reads: CASSLGAGYFHEQYF. As DNA, the CDR3 is TGCGCCAGCAGCTTGGGGGCAGGGTATTTCCACGAGCAGTACTTC.

The chain carries TRBV19 and TRBJ1-1; no reliable D call. The CDR3 totals 16 residues. V dropped 2 bases and J dropped 1 base, with 14 bases sitting between them. Looked up from germline, CDR1 is LNHDA and CDR2 is SQIVND (reference sequence). The CDR3 loop reads CASSIIPTGSNTEAFF. CDR3 DNA sequence: TGTGCCAGTAGTATAATCCCGACGGGATCGAACACTGAAGCTTTCTTT.

The rearrangement joins TRBV6-5 to TRBJ2-7; 8 nucleotides agree with TRBD2. This CDR3 contains 15 residues. From germline, CDR1 is MNHEY and CDR2 SVGAGI. V shed 7 bases, J shed 0 bases, and the junction held 8 bases outside the gene matches. CDR3 sequence reads: CASNNARGDSYEQYF. In DNA, the CDR3 is TGTGCCAGCAACAACGCGCGGGGGGACTCCTACGAGCAGTACTTC.

This clone has more than one count but fewer than ten. The V gene is TRBV12-5, the J gene TRBJ1-2, with D possibly being TRBD1 (5 bases). The germline V gene has CDR1 LGHNT and CDR2 FRNRAP. Trimming removed 6 bases at V and 7 bases at J, with 15 bases between. This CDR3 region has 13 residues. CDR3 residues: CASGPPDTRGYTF. CDR3 nucleotide sequence: TGTGCTAGTGGCCCCCCGGACACGCGTGGCTACACCTTC.

This chain joins TRBV18 and TRBJ1-1, with D hard to call. The V and J ends lost 0 bases and 0 bases respectively, with 5 bases between them. The CDR3 contains 14 residues. CDR1 KGHSH and CDR2 LQKENI come from the germline V gene. The CDR3 bases are TGTGCCAGCTCACCACCATTCTTGAACACTGAAGCTTTCTTT. Its translation is CASSPPFLNTEAFF.

This chain's CDR3 is CASSDRWTITDTQYF. DNA for the CDR3: TGTGCCAGCAGCGACCGATGGACTATCACAGATACGCAGTATTTT. The chain has TRBV7-2 and TRBJ2-3, with D perhaps TRBD2 (6 bases). CDR3 length equals 15 residues. The V and J ends lost 5 bases and 2 bases respectively, with 14 bases between them. CDR1 SGHTA and CDR2 FQGNSA come from the germline V gene.

This clone came up a few times. The chain joins TRBV30 to TRBJ2-5; 9 bases are shared with TRBD1. Trimming removed 4 bases from V and 1 base from J; junction bases left unmatched: 4. CDR1 and CDR2 from the germline V gene are GTSNPN and SVGIG (reference sequence). The CDR3 runs 14 residues. The CDR3: CAWTTTGGQETQYF. For the CDR3, the DNA is TGTGCCTGGACCACGACAGGGGGCCAAGAGACCCAGTACTTC.

The genes are TRBV6-6 and TRBJ1-5; D may be TRBD1 (6 bases). This CDR3 region has 16 residues. The germline CDR1 and CDR2 sequences are MNHNY and SVGAGI (reference sequence). Deletions cut 6 bases from V and 3 bases from J, with 18 bases between. The CDR3 DNA follows: TGTGCCAGCAGAACATGGGACACCGAAACCAATCAGCCCCAGCATTTT. Translation: CASRTWDTETNQPQHF.

The chain couples TRBV9 to TRBJ1-5; 10 bases fit TRBD1. The V gene's germline CDR1 is SGDLS and CDR2 YYNGEE. The CDR3 spans 16 residues. J was trimmed by 2 bases and V by 3 bases; bases with no gene match: 5. The CDR3 nucleotides read TGTGCCAGCAGCGATGGGACAGGGGAGCGCAATCAGCCCCAGCATTTT. Protein sequence: CASSDGTGERNQPQHF.

The rearrangement links TRBV5-1 to TRBJ1-4; the match to TRBD1 covers 9 bases. The CDR3 totals 16 residues. V shed 4 bases and J 1 base; nucleotides not matched to a gene: 5. Germline V lookup: CDR1 SGHRS, CDR2 YFSETQ. The CDR3 nucleotides read TGCGCCAGCAGCCTACGGACAGGGGAAACTAATGAAAAACTGTTTTTT. Its translation is CASSLRTGETNEKLFF.

V and J are TRBV6-1 and TRBJ2-7; 7 nucleotides agree with TRBD1. V dropped 2 bases and J dropped 5; count of bases not matched to a gene: 9. The CDR3 extends over 15 amino acids. Germline CDR1 is MNHNS and CDR2 is SASEGT. The CDR3 spells CASSESLGQTHEQYF. As DNA, the CDR3 is TGTGCCAGCAGTGAAAGTTTGGGACAGACACACGAGCAGTACTTC.

V gene TRBV7-2 combines with J gene TRBJ1-6; D perhaps matches TRBD1 (6 bases). CDR1 is SGHTA and CDR2 is FQGNSA in the germline V gene. This CDR3 is 16 amino acids long. The ends were cut back, 7 bases at V and 5 bases at J, with 18 bases in the middle. In DNA form, the CDR3 reads TGTGCCAGCAACCGTAGGGGGGGCAGGGATAATTCACCCCTCCACTTT. Protein sequence: CASNRRGGRDNSPLHF.

The chain combines TRBV7-2 with TRBJ2-5, with D possibly TRBD2 on 5 matching bases. With the DNA end fitting TRBJ2-7 better, the J assignment may be wrong. Germline assignment: CDR1 SGHTA and CDR2 FQGNSA. The CDR3 contains 12 residues. CDR3 loop: CASSSGIYEQYF. Written as DNA, the CDR3 is TGTGCCAGCAGCTCCGGGATCTACGAGCAGTACTTC.

The chain uses TRBV5-1 and TRBJ2-3; 8 nucleotides align to TRBD2. Trimming at V came to 5 bases and at J to 0 bases, leaving 8 bases not matched to a gene. Germline loops: CDR1 SGHRS, CDR2 YFSETQ. The CDR3 extends over 16 amino acids. The chain's CDR3 is CASSRIAGTSTDTQYF. CDR3 bases: TGCGCCAGCAGTAGGATAGCGGGGACTAGCACAGATACGCAGTATTTT.

On this clone: The same CDR3 is also encoded by other DNA sequences in this sample. The rearrangement joins TRBV9 to TRBJ2-1; 10 bases map to TRBD2. The CDR3 covers 15 residues. V gave up 2 bases and J gave up 7 bases; unmatched junction bases: 6. Per germline, CDR1 SGDLS and CDR2 YYNGEE. For the CDR3, the DNA is TGTGCCAGCAGCGTGAGCGGGGGGGCGGGTAATGAGCAGTTCTTC. Amino acid sequence: CASSVSGGAGNEQFF.

The CDR3 sequence: CASSVMGGAFEDTQYF. The CDR3 DNA reads TGTGCCAGCAGCGTAATGGGAGGAGCCTTCGAAGATACGCAGTATTTT. V usage is TRBV9 and J usage is TRBJ2-3; D might be TRBD2 (6 bases). Germline values: CDR1 SGDLS, CDR2 YYNGEE. The length of the CDR3 is 16 residues. V shed 1 base and J shed 5 bases, with 17 bases lying between them.

This chain links TRBV4-3 with TRBJ1-2; D may be TRBD1 (6 bases). This CDR3 is 17 amino acids long. Germline assignment: CDR1 LGHNA and CDR2 YSLEER. Trimming stripped 1 base from V and 1 base from J, with 16 bases between. This CDR3 reads CASSQGAGTSFNYGYTF. As DNA, the CDR3 is TGCGCCAGCAGCCAAGGAGCCGGGACAAGCTTTAACTATGGCTACACCTTC.

This clone was observed a few times. The chain links TRBV30 to TRBJ1-1; no clear D. Germline V gene sequence: CDR1 GTSNPN, CDR2 SVGIG (reference sequence). V was clipped by 4 bases and J by 0 bases, with 9 bases between them. The CDR3 is 13 amino acids. CDR3: CAWMREMNTEAFF. CDR3 coding DNA: TGTGCCTGGATGAGGGAGATGAACACTGAAGCTTTCTTT.

The genes are TRBV4-3 and TRBJ1-5; no reliable D call. This CDR3 has 18 amino acids. The V and J ends lost 2 bases and 0 bases respectively, with 17 bases between them. The germline gives CDR1 LGHNA, CDR2 YSLEER. CDR3 DNA: TGCGCCAGCAGCCAACGGGGAGCCATTGTCTATAGCAATCAGCCCCAGCATTTT. The encoded protein is CASSQRGAIVYSNQPQHF.

A word on this clone: Other nucleotide sequences in the sample specify the same CDR3. The chain couples TRBV9 to TRBJ2-5; D gene uncertain. This CDR3 has 14 amino acids. Between the trimmed V and J ends, which lost 0 bases and 1 base, there was a span of 7 bases. Germline lookup yields CDR1 SGDLS and CDR2 YYNGEE. The CDR3 nucleotides read TGTGCCAGCAGCGTAGGCGGAACCCAAGAGACCCAGTACTTC. Its translation is CASSVGGTQETQYF.

This clone was seen more than once but under ten times. The chain combines TRBV18 with TRBJ2-2, with D possibly matching TRBD1 (5 bases). Trimming took off 1 base at V and 0 bases at J, with 9 bases between the two ends. The CDR3 contains 16 residues. Germline V gene lookup returns CDR1 KGHSH and CDR2 LQKENI. The CDR3 nucleotides are TGTGCCAGCTCACCACTCAGACAGTCGAACACCGGGGAGCTGTTTTTT. It specifies CASSPLRQSNTGELFF.

CDR3 bases: TGTGCCAGCAGCACAGGGACAGATAAGAATGAAAAACTGTTTTTT. Its translation is CASSTGTDKNEKLFF. The chain uses TRBV5-4 and TRBJ1-4; 7 positions agree with TRBD1. This CDR3 has 15 amino acids. The V gene end was trimmed by 4 bases and the J gene end by 5 bases; junction bases not matched to a gene: 8. Germline V gene data show CDR1 as SGHNT and CDR2 as YYREEE (reference sequence).

CDR3 sequence: CASSRGTSGVGDTQYF. Written as DNA, the CDR3 is TGTGCCAGCAGCCGCGGGACTAGCGGGGTCGGAGATACGCAGTATTTT. V and J are TRBV7-3 and TRBJ2-3, with TRBD2 matching over 13 bases. There are 16 residues in the CDR3. V shed 5 bases and J 5 bases; nucleotides not matched to a gene: 7. Germline V gene lookup returns CDR1 SGHTA and CDR2 FQGTGA.